These 9 T cell receptor beta chains share one sample of origin, sequenced in a study of blood T cell repertoires in COVID-19. Profiled with immunoSEQ multiplex PCR; TCRdb holds only in-frame clones, not every one. This sample carries 70,000 to 100,000 clones, around 80% of them seen once, and the ten largest clones take almost 7%. The sequenced material came from peripheral blood. The source is a man aged 45-65 years with active or convalescent COVID-19.

This clone was recorded a few times. The gene calls are TRBV5-4 and TRBJ2-1; the D gene is possibly TRBD1 (6 bases). The V end was cut by 4 bases, the J end by 6 bases, with 20 bases between. The CDR3 is 16 residues long. The germline CDR1 and CDR2 sequences are SGHNT and YYREEE (reference sequence). DNA of the CDR3: TGTGCCAGCAGCATACGGCTCCAAGGGGGTGGCAATGAGCAGTTCTTC. It is translated as CASSIRLQGGGNEQFF. Filled out from reference TRBV5-4 and TRBJ2-1, the complete variable domain reads ETGVTQSPTHLIKTRGQQVTLRCSSQSGHNTVSWYQQALGQGPQFIFQYYREEENGRGNFPPRFSGLQFPNYSSELNVNALELDDSALYLCASSIRLQGGGNEQFFGPGTRLTVL.

This chain links TRBV7-8 with TRBJ1-1; TRBD1 matches at 8 bases. Per germline, CDR1 SGHVS and CDR2 FQNEAQ. CDR3 size: 13 residues. Losses at the gene ends were 8 bases for V and 0 bases for J; bases not matched to a gene: 2. CDR3 sequence: CASVRGLNTEAFF. The CDR3 DNA reads TGTGCCAGCGTCAGGGGGCTGAACACTGAAGCTTTCTTT.

The chain combines TRBV5-4 with TRBJ1-2, with 9 bases that match TRBD1. The CDR3 loop spans 17 amino acids. The V and J ends lost 4 bases and 0 bases, in that order; junction bases with no gene match: 10. CDR1 and CDR2 from the germline V gene are SGHNT and YYREEE (reference sequence). CDR3 nucleotides: TGTGCCAGCAGCCCTTCCGGACAGGGGCCGGCTAACTATGGCTACACCTTC. It translates to CASSPSGQGPANYGYTF.

The chain uses TRBV6-6 and TRBJ2-5; 9 positions agree with TRBD2. Per germline, CDR1 MNHNY and CDR2 SVGAGI (reference sequence). The CDR3 runs to 16 residues. V lost 2 bases and J lost 4; bases outside the gene matches: 8. The CDR3 protein is CASSYGYSGGPETQYF. The CDR3 DNA reads as TGTGCCAGCAGTTACGGGTATAGCGGGGGCCCAGAGACCCAGTACTTC.

V and J are TRBV28 and TRBJ1-2; 11 bases line up with TRBD1. Trimming took 6 bases from V and 11 from J; bases not matched to a gene: 14. This CDR3 comprises 15 residues. Germline V CDR1 and CDR2: MDHEN, SYDVKM. The CDR3 region is CASSQQLGTGGGYTF. The CDR3 bases are TGTGCCAGCAGCCAGCAACTCGGGACAGGGGGAGGGTACACCTTC.

This rearrangement joins TRBV3-1 (or the pseudogene TRBV3-2) to TRBJ1-1; maybe TRBD1 (6 bases). This CDR3 is 13 amino acids long. Germline lookup yields CDR1 LGHDT and CDR2 YNNKEL (reference sequence). The germline V and J ends were trimmed by 1 base and 10 bases, with 13 bases remaining between them. The chain's CDR3 is CASSQALRTVAFF. The CDR3 DNA is TGTGCCAGCAGCCAAGCGCTACGGACAGTAGCTTTCTTT.

The chain carries TRBV10-1 and TRBJ2-5, with D perhaps TRBD2 (5 bases). This CDR3 is built from 13 residues. Germline V gene sequence: CDR1 WNHNN, CDR2 SYGVQD (reference sequence). Between the trimmed V and J ends, which lost 6 bases and 1 base, there was a span of 9 bases. The CDR3 is CASSQTIQETQYF. For the CDR3, the DNA is TGCGCCAGCAGCCAGACTATCCAAGAGACCCAGTACTTC.

The table lists this clone with a few counts. V usage is TRBV11-2 and J usage is TRBJ1-1; a weak D match, TRBD1 (6 bases). Germline-derived CDR1 and CDR2 are SGHAT and FQNNGV. The V gene lost 1 base and the J gene lost 4 bases, with 16 bases spanning the gap. The CDR3 runs to 16 residues. CDR3 nucleotides: TGTGCCAGCAGCTTAGTTAAAGGCAGGGGCTTCACTGAAGCTTTCTTT. Translation: CASSLVKGRGFTEAFF.

This clone was observed a single time. In DNA form, the CDR3 reads TGTGCCAGCAGCCCCCAAGCGGCGAGTTTCACAGATACGCAGTATTTT. It translates to CASSPQAASFTDTQYF. This chain connects TRBV5-4 to TRBJ2-3, with a possible D match to TRBD2 (5 bases). The CDR3 length is 16 residues. Trimming cost V 4 bases and J 2 bases, with 17 bases left between them. Germline loops: CDR1 SGHNT, CDR2 YYREEE (reference sequence).